The entry below describes one T cell receptor (beta chain). Its antigen is unidentified. These data belong to a study of siplizumab effects on memory and regulatory T cells. Assayed TCR templates numbered roughly 100,000 for each sample. Some clones are missing from TCRdb's copy, which holds only in-frame ones; the method was immunoSEQ multiplex PCR. In the table there are 75,000 to 100,000 clones, about 94% of which are singletons. Broader study findings: Naive T cells seemed more diverse than memory cells and seemed major alloresponse contributors. Sequences that were alloreactive and traceable to unstimulated CD4+ memory cells were significantly reduced by siplizumab.

CDR3 size: 16 residues. The junction had 6 bases not matched to a gene; V was cut back by 2 bases and J by 2 bases. Germline V gives CDR1 MGHRA, CDR2 YSYEKL. The clonotype comes from a human donor in good health. The source material was non-Treg CD4+ T cells sorted from blood. The V gene is TRBV4-1, the J gene TRBJ1-3; 7 bases match TRBD1. CDR3 coding DNA: TGCGCCAGCAGCCAAAATCGACAGGGTCCTGGAAACACCATATATTTT. Protein product: CASSQNRQGPGNTIYF.